The 3 T cell receptor beta chains in this list originate from one sample, sequenced in a study of CD8 T cells in Susac syndrome. Reverse transcription of about 0.5 to 1 ug RNA was carried out with random hexamers. TCRdb re-analysed the immunoSEQ multiplex PCR reads in MiXCR, keeping a single row per CDR3 protein. The table lists some 200,000 distinct CDR3 sequences, roughly 96% of them singletons. What was sequenced was CD4+ T cells from PBMCs. The receptors come from a human donor with multiple sclerosis.

This clonotype was observed a few times. The rearrangement joins TRBV6-2 or TRBV6-3 to TRBJ2-5, with D possibly TRBD1 on 6 matching bases. Trimming cost V 8 bases and J 5 bases, with 18 bases left between them. Germline CDR1 is MNHEY and CDR2 is SVGEGT. The CDR3 loop spans 14 amino acids. This CDR3 is CASRASGAGETQYF. The CDR3 DNA follows: TGTGCCAGCCGTGCCTCAGGGGCCGGGGAGACCCAGTACTTC.

This chain uses TRBV11-2 with TRBJ2-3; tentative D call: TRBD2 (6 bases). Germline V gene lookup returns CDR1 SGHAT and CDR2 FQNNGV. Trimming stripped 1 base from V and 3 bases from J, with 8 bases between. The CDR3 covers 14 residues. The CDR3 sequence is CASSLGLATDTQYF. The CDR3 DNA is TGTGCCAGCAGCTTAGGGCTAGCGACAGATACGCAGTATTTT.

The gene calls are TRBV5-1 and TRBJ1-2; 7 positions agree with TRBD1. The V and J ends lost 0 bases and 7 bases, in that order; junction bases with no gene match: 6. CDR1 and CDR2 (germline): SGHRS, YFSETQ. The CDR3 sequence is 14 residues long. CDR3 region: CASSLANRGAGYTF. In nucleotides, the CDR3 is TGCGCCAGCAGCTTGGCGAACAGGGGCGCTGGCTACACCTTC.